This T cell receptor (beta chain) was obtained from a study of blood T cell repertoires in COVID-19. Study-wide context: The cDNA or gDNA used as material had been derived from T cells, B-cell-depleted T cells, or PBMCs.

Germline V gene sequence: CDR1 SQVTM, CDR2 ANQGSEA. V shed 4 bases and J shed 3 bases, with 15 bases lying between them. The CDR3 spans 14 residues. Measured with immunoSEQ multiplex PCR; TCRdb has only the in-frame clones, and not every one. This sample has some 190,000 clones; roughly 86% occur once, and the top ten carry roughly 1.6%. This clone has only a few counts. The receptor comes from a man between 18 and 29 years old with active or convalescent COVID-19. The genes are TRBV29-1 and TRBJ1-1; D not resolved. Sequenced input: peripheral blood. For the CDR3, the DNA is TGCAGCGTTGTTGTCGCAGGCGCTCACACTGAAGCTTTCTTT. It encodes CSVVVAGAHTEAFF. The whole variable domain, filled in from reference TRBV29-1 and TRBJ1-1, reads SAVISQKPSRDICQRGTSLTIQCQVDSQVTMMFWYRQQPGQSLTLIATANQGSEATYESGFVIDKFPISRPNLTFSTLTVSNMSPEDSSIYLCSVVVAGAHTEAFFGQGTRLTVV.